The entry below describes one TCR beta chain. Antigen: not known. This CDR3 region has 15 residues. V lost 6 bases, J lost 5 bases, and 12 bases stayed unmatched. The V gene's germline CDR1 is SNHLY and CDR2 FYNNEI. The data derive from a study of shared clonotypes between healthy human individuals. Study-level points and caveats: The four-donor shared clonotypes exceeded non-shared clonotypes in generation probability, with non-shared ones scoring lower.

TCRdb keeps only in-frame clones here, not all; method: immunoSEQ multiplex PCR. The sample contains around 2,000,000 clones, around 95% of which appear only once. The chain combines TRBV2 with TRBJ1-2, with 7 positions matching TRBD1. Input material: naive CD4+ T cells sorted from blood. Subset: CD45RA+ positively selected. The clonotype was recovered from a man between 18 and 35 years old in good health. The chain's CDR3 is CASSKDAEGAYGYTF. CDR3 in DNA: TGTGCCAGCAGCAAGGACGCGGAGGGGGCGTATGGCTACACCTTC.